This is a list of T cell receptor beta chains from one sample in a study of T cells in Graves' hyperthyroidism and ophthalmopathy. Each CDR3 protein gets one entry after TCRdb re-called the multiplex PCR reads with MiXCR. This table holds a few hundred thousand distinct CDR3 sequences, roughly an eighth found once. Sample: blood. The receptor set was obtained from a woman under 30 with Graves' hyperthyroidism. Both conserved end residues are part of each CDR3. D genes are given only for firm matches. Only part of the rows carry a size: once, few, many, or a class if the clone is expanded.

clone size	J gene	V gene	D gene	CDR3 protein	CDR3 DNA
many	TRBJ2-1	TRBV6-1	TRBD2	CASRSLAGGGYNEQFF	TGTGCCAGCAGATCACTAGCGGGAGGGGGCTACAATGAGCAGTTCTTC
many	TRBJ1-2	TRBV9	NA	CASSPQGRSGYTF	TGTGCCAGCAGCCCTCAGGGGAGGAGCGGCTACACCTTC
many	TRBJ1-1	TRBV5-1	NA	CASSFEPDLNTEAFF	TGCGCCAGCAGCTTTGAGCCGGACTTGAACACTGAAGCTTTCTTT
few	TRBJ2-3	TRBV28	NA	CASRDRTDTQYF	TGTGCCAGCAGGGATCGCACAGATACGCAGTATTTT
many	TRBJ2-7	TRBV12-3/TRBV12-4	TRBD2	CASSLTSGRWYEQYF	TGTGCCAGCAGCCTGACTAGCGGGAGGTGGTACGAGCAGTACTTC
few	TRBJ2-4	TRBV5-1	NA	CASSLGLKNIQYF	TGCGCCAGCAGCCTCGGACTTAAAAACATTCAGTACTTC
many	TRBJ2-1	TRBV5-1	TRBD2	CASSPKGREMYEQFF	TGCGCCAGCAGCCCAAAGGGGCGGGAGATGTATGAGCAGTTCTTC
many	TRBJ2-3	TRBV12-3/TRBV12-4	NA	CASRRTRTVGRIGAPDTQYF	TGTGCCAGCAGGAGAACGCGGACAGTCGGTAGAATCGGGGCACCAGATACGCAGTATTTT
many	TRBJ1-2	TRBV28	NA	CASSLLGDGYTF	TGTGCCAGCAGTTTATTGGGGGATGGCTACACCTTC
many	TRBJ2-5	TRBV29-1	TRBD1	CSVSGQGVRGTQYF	TGCAGCGTCTCCGGACAGGGCGTCAGGGGGACCCAGTACTTC
NA	TRBJ2-1	TRBV10-2	NA	CASSVLGPGNEQFF	TGCGCCAGCAGCGTGTTGGGGCCGGGGAATGAGCAGTTCTTC
few	TRBJ2-1	TRBV4-1	NA	CASSQVNLIGRNYNEQFF	TGCGCCAGCAGCCAAGTTAATCTTATCGGTCGGAACTACAATGAGCAGTTCTTC
NA	TRBJ2-5	TRBV28	TRBD2	CASSLYSGLAGGETQYF	TGTGCCAGCAGTTTATACTCCGGACTAGCGGGAGGAGAGACCCAGTACTTC
NA	TRBJ1-6	TRBV3-1	NA	CASSQQAGGSPLHF	TGTGCCAGCAGCCAACAGGCGGGAGGTTCACCCCTCCACTTT
many	TRBJ2-1	TRBV12-3/TRBV12-4	NA	CASSLGATNNEQFF	TGTGCCAGCAGTTTAGGGGCCACCAACAATGAGCAGTTCTTC
few	TRBJ1-3	TRBV12-3/TRBV12-4	NA	CASSLDSYSGNTIYF	TGTGCCAGCAGTTTGGATAGTTACTCTGGAAACACCATATATTTT
many	TRBJ1-5	TRBV5-6	NA	CASSFWNSGGGNQPQHF	TGTGCCAGCAGCTTTTGGAACAGTGGCGGGGGCAATCAGCCCCAGCATTTT
many	TRBJ1-1	TRBV6-5	TRBD1	CASSYRDRGPEAFF	TGTGCCAGCAGTTACCGGGACAGGGGGCCTGAAGCTTTCTTT
many	TRBJ2-7	TRBV28	NA	CASSKTGLYEQYF	TGTGCCAGCAGCAAAACAGGGTTGTACGAGCAGTACTTC
few	TRBJ2-5	TRBV9	NA	CASSVDPGETQYF	TGTGCCAGCAGCGTAGATCCGGGGGAGACCCAGTACTTC
NA	TRBJ2-2	TRBV19	TRBD2	CASNPEAGGSHTGELFF	TGTGCCAGTAACCCAGAAGCGGGAGGAAGTCACACCGGGGAGCTGTTTTTT
many	TRBJ2-5	TRBV12-3/TRBV12-4	NA	CASSLRETQYF	TGTGCCAGCAGTTTACGGGAGACCCAGTACTTC
few	TRBJ1-4	TRBV7-8	NA	CASSLKTHPAIRTDNEKLFF	TGTGCCAGCAGCTTAAAAACGCATCCCGCCATAAGAACGGATAATGAAAAACTGTTTTTT
many	TRBJ2-7	TRBV28	TRBD2	CASRGLGIYEQYF	TGTGCCAGCAGGGGACTAGGGATTTACGAGCAGTACTTC
few	TRBJ2-6	TRBV11-3	NA	CASSLGTSHSGANVLTF	TGTGCCAGCAGCTTAGGGACTTCCCACTCTGGGGCCAACGTCCTGACTTTC
few	TRBJ1-5	TRBV6-1	NA	CASSEGGRDQPQHF	TGTGCCAGCAGCGAAGGAGGACGGGATCAGCCCCAGCATTTT
few	TRBJ1-1	TRBV28	TRBD1	CASSFARGQLNTEALF	TGTGCCAGCAGTTTTGCCAGGGGGCAACTGAACACTGAAGCTCTCTTT
few	TRBJ2-1	TRBV30	TRBD2	CAWSSRTSWPYNEQFF	TGTGCCTGGAGCTCTCGGACTAGCTGGCCCTACAATGAGCAGTTCTTC
few	TRBJ1-1	TRBV29-1	TRBD1	CSVRGLGNTEAFF	TGCAGCGTGAGGGGGCTGGGGAACACTGAAGCTTTCTTT
many	TRBJ1-3	TRBV12-3/TRBV12-4	NA	CASSLLAGSGNTIYF	TGTGCCAGCAGTTTATTGGCAGGCTCTGGAAACACCATATATTTT
many	TRBJ1-5	TRBV20-1	NA	CRKRHRNQPQHF	TGCAGAAAGAGACATCGCAATCAGCCCCAGCATTTT
NA	TRBJ1-2	TRBV15	TRBD1	CATSEDRVLYGYTF	TGTGCCACCAGCGAGGACAGGGTCCTCTATGGCTACACCTTC
NA	TRBJ1-5	TRBV6-1	NA	CASSEGRYNQPQHF	TGTGCCAGCAGTGAAGGACGGTACAATCAGCCCCAGCATTTT
many	TRBJ2-2	TRBV3-1	NA	CASSQVRDTGELFF	TGTGCCAGCAGCCAAGTTAGGGACACCGGGGAGCTGTTTTTT
many	TRBJ2-5	TRBV27	TRBD2	CASSFASGPQETQYF	TGTGCCAGCAGTTTCGCTAGCGGGCCCCAAGAGACCCAGTACTTC
many	TRBJ1-1	TRBV3-1	NA	CASSHEGRTEAFF	TGTGCCAGCAGCCATGAGGGACGTACTGAAGCTTTCTTT
NA	TRBJ1-2	TRBV6-1	NA	CASSETNNYGYTF	TGTGCCAGCAGTGAGACAAACAACTATGGCTACACCTTC
many	TRBJ2-1	TRBV7-6	TRBD2	CASSLGTPSGSSHNEQFF	TGTGCCAGCAGCTTAGGTACCCCTAGCGGGAGCTCCCACAATGAGCAGTTCTTC
many	TRBJ2-2	TRBV6-4	NA	CASSDSEGAGELFF	TGTGCCAGCAGTGACTCTGAGGGTGCCGGGGAGCTGTTTTTT
many	TRBJ2-1	TRBV24-1	TRBD2	CATPGLAGLVTYNEQFF	TGTGCCACTCCCGGACTAGCGGGGCTTGTAACCTACAATGAGCAGTTCTTC
many	TRBJ2-7	TRBV7-2	TRBD2	CASSLGGTSGVYEQYF	TGTGCCAGCAGCTTAGGGGGGACTAGCGGGGTTTACGAGCAGTACTTC
few	TRBJ1-2	TRBV28	NA	CASRGSGYTF	TGTGCCAGTAGGGGGAGTGGCTACACCTTC
many	TRBJ2-1	TRBV6-1	TRBD2	CASSGAGVGNEQFF	TGTGCCAGCAGTGGAGCGGGAGTCGGGAATGAGCAGTTCTTC
NA	TRBJ2-1	TRBV2	NA	CASSVAASYNEQFF	TGTGCCAGCTCCGTAGCGGCTTCCTACAATGAGCAGTTCTTC
many	TRBJ2-7	TRBV2	TRBD1	CASSADRAMDEQYF	TGTGCCAGCAGTGCGGACAGGGCGATGGACGAGCAGTACTTC
many	TRBJ1-2	TRBV15	TRBD1	CATSSRGTGVPHGYTF	TGTGCCACCAGCAGTAGAGGGACAGGGGTGCCCCATGGCTACACCTTC
NA	TRBJ2-1	TRBV19	TRBD2	CASSLAGLTFNEQFF	TGTGCCAGTAGCTTAGCGGGATTAACCTTTAATGAGCAGTTCTTC
many	TRBJ2-1	TRBV19	NA	CASSTTGWSYNEQFF	TGTGCCAGTAGTACCACAGGGTGGTCCTACAATGAGCAGTTCTTC
NA	TRBJ1-1	TRBV3-1	TRBD1	CASSATGGLDTEASF	TGTGCCAGCAGCGCCACAGGGGGCCTCGACACTGAAGCTTCCTTT
many	TRBJ2-5	TRBV7-9	TRBD2	CASSLARGGYQETQYF	TGTGCCAGCAGCTTAGCTCGGGGAGGGTACCAAGAGACCCAGTACTTC
many	TRBJ2-2	TRBV7-8	NA	CASSPSSGELFF	TGTGCCAGCAGCCCTAGCAGCGGGGAGCTGTTTTTT
many	TRBJ1-1	TRBV28	NA	CASSLRGATEAFF	TGTGCCAGCAGTTTACGGGGGGCCACTGAAGCTTTCTTT
many	TRBJ2-5	TRBV27	NA	CATSNDPQETQYF	TGTGCCACCAGTAACGACCCGCAAGAGACCCAGTACTTC